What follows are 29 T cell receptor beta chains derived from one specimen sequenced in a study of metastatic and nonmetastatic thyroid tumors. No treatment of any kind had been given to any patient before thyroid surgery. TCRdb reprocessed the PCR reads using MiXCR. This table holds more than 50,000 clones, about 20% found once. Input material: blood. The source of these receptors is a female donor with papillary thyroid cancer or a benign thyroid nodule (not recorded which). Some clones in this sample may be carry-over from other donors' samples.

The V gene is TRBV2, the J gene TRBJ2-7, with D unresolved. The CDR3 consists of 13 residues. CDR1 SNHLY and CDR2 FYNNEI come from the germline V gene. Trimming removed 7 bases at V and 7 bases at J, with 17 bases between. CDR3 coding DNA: TGTGCCAGCAATGGGATTAGGACGGCTGAGCAGTACTTC. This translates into CASNGIRTAEQYF.

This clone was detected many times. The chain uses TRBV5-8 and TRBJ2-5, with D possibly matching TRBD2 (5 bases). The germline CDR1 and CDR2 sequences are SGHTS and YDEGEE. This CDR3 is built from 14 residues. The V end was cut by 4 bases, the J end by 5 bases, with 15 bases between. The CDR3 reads CASSSSPGSETQYF. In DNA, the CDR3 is TGTGCCAGCAGCAGCTCCCCGGGGTCCGAGACCCAGTACTTC.

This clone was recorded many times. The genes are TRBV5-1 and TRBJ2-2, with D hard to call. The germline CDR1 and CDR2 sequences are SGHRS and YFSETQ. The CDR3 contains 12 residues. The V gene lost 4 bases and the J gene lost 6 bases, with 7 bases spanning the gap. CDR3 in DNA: TGCGCCAGCAGCCACCGCCCCGGGGAGCTGTTTTTT. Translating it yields CASSHRPGELFF.

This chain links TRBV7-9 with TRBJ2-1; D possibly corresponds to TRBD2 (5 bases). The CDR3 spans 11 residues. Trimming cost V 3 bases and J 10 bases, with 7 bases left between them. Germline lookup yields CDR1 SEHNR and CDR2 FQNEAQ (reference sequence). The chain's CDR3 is CASSFEREQFF. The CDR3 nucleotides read TGTGCCAGCAGCTTCGAGCGGGAGCAGTTCTTC. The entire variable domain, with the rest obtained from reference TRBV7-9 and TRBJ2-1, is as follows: DTGVSQNPRHKITKRGQNVTFRCDPISEHNRLYWYRQTLGQGPEFLTYFQNEAQLEKSRLLSDRFSAERPKGSFSTLEIQRTEQGDSAMYLCASSFEREQFFGPGTRLTVL.

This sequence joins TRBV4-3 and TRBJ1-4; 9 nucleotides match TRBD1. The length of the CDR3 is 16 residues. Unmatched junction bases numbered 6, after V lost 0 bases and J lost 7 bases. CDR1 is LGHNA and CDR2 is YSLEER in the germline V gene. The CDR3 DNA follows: TGCGCCAGCAGCCAAGATCTGGGACAGGGAGGTGAAAAACTGTTTTTT. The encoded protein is CASSQDLGQGGEKLFF.

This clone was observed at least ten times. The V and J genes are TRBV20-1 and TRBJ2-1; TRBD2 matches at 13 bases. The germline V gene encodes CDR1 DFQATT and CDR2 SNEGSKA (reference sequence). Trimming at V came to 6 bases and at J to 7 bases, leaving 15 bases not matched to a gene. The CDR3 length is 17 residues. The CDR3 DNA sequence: TGCAGTGCCACCATAACCAGGACTAGCGGGAGATTAAATGAGCAGTTCTTC. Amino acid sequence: CSATITRTSGRLNEQFF.

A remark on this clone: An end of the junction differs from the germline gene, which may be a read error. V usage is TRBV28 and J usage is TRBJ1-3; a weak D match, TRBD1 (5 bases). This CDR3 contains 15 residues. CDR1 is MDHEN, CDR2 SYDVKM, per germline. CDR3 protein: CPSAKGGARGNTIYF. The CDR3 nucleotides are TGTCCCAGCGCGAAAGGAGGGGCTCGAGGAAACACCATATATTTT.

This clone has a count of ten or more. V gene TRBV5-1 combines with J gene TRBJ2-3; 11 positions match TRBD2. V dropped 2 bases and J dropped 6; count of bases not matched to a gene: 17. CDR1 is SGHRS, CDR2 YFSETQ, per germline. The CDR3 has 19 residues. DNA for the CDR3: TGCGCCAGCAGCTTCAGTGTGCTAGCGGGAGGCCCTACATCGGATACGCAGTATTTT. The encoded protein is CASSFSVLAGGPTSDTQYF.

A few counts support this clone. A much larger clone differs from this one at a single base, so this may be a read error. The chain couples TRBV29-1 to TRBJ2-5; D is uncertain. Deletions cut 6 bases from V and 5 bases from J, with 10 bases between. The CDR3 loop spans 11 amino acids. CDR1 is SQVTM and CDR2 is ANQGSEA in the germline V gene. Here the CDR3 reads CSVDLRETQYF. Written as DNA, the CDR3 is TGCAGCGTGGACCTTCGGGAGACCCAGTACTTC.

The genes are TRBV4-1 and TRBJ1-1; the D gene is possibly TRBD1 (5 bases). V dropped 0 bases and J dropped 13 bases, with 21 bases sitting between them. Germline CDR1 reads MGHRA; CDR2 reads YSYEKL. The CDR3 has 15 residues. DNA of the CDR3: TGCGCCAGCAGCCAAGAGCGGGGCATGAAAACTGTAGGTTTCTTT. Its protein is CASSQERGMKTVGFF.

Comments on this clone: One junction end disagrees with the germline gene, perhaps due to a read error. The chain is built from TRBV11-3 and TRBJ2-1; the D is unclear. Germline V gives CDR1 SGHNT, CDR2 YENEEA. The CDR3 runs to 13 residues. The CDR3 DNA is TGTGCCAGCAGCTTTAGTGGAAGTATGGAGCGGTTCTTC. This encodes CASSFSGSMERFF. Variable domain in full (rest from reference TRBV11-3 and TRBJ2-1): EAGVVQSPRYKIIEKKQPVAFWCNPISGHNTLYWYLQNLGQGPELLIRYENEEAVDDSQLPKDRFSAERLKGVDSTLKIQPAELGDSAVYLCASSFSGSMERFFGPGTRLTVL.

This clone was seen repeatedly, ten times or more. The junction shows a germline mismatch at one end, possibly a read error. The CDR3 DNA reads TGCAGTGCTGGAGATCGGACATTCACAGATACGCAGTATTTT. This translates into CSAGDRTFTDTQYF. The J gene is TRBJ2-3, the V gene TRBV20-1, with a weak D call TRBD1 (5 bases). CDR3 length: 14 residues. Germline assignment: CDR1 DFQATT and CDR2 SNEGSKA (reference sequence).

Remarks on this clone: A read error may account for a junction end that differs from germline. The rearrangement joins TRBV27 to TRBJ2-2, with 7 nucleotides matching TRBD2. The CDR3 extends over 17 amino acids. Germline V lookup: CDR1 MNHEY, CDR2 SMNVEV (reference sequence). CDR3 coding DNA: TGTGCCAGCAGTTTAAGGGGAGGGCTCTCGAACACCGGGGAGCTGATTTTT. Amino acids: CASSLRGGLSNTGELIF.

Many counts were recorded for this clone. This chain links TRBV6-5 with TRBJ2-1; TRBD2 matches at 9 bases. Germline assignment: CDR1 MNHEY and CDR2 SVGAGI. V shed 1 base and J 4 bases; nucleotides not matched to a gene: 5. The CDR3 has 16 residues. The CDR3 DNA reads TGTGCCAGCAGTTACTTAGCGGGAGCTATTTACAATGAGCAGTTCTTC. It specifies CASSYLAGAIYNEQFF.

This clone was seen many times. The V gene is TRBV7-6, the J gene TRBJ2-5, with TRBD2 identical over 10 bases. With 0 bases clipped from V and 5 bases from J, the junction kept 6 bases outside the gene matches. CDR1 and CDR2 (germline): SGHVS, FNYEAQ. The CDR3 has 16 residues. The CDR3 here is CASSLATSGFIETQYF. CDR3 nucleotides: TGTGCCAGCAGCTTAGCGACTAGCGGGTTCATCGAGACCCAGTACTTC.

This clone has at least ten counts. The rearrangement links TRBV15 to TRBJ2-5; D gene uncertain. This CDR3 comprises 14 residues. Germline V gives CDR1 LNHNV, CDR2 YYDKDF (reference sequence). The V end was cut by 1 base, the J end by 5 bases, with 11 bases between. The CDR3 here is CATSRASAYETQYF. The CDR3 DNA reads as TGTGCCACCAGCAGAGCCTCAGCGTACGAGACCCAGTACTTC.

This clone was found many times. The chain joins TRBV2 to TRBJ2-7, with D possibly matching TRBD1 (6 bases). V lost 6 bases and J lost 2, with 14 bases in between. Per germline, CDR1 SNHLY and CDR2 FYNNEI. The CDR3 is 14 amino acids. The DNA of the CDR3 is TGTGCCAGCAGGAAACAGGGATCGGCCTACGAGCAGTACTTC. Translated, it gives CASRKQGSAYEQYF. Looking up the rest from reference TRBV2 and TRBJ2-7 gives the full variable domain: EPEVTQTPSHQVTQMGQEVILRCVPISNHLYFYWYRQILGQKVEFLVSFYNNEISEKSEIFDDQFSVERPDGSNFTLKIRSTKLEDSAMYFCASRKQGSAYEQYFGPGTRLTVT.

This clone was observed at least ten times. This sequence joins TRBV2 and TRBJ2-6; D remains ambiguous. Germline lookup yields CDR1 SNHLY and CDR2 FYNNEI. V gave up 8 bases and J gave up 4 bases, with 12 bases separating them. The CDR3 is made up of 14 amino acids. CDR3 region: CASQQTLGANVLTF. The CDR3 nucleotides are TGTGCCAGCCAACAAACTCTCGGGGCCAACGTCCTGACTTTC.

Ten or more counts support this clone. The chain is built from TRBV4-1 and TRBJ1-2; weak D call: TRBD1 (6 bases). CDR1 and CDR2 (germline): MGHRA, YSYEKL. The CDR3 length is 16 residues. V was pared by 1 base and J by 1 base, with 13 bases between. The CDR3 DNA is TGCGCCAGCAGCCAAGTACATGGACAGCTTAACTATGGCTACACCTTC. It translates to CASSQVHGQLNYGYTF.

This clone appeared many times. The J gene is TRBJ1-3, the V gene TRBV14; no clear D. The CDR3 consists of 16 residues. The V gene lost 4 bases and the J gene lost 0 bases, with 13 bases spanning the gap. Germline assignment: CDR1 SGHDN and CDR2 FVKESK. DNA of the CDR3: TGTGCCAGCAGCCGAGGTCTGAAGGGCTCTGGAAACACCATATATTTT. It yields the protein CASSRGLKGSGNTIYF.

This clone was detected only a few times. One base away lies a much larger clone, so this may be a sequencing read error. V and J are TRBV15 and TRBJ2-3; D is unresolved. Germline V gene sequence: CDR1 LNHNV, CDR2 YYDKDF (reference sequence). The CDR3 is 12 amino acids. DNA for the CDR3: TGTGCCACCAGCAGGTCCACAGATGCGCAGTATTTT. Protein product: CATSRSTDAQYF.

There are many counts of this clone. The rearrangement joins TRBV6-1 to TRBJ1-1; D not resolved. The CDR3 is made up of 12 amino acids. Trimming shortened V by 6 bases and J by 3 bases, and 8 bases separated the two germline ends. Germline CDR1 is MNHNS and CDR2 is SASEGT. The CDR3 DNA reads TGTGCCAGCAGGGTTCCTGACACTGAAGCTTTCTTT. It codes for CASRVPDTEAFF.

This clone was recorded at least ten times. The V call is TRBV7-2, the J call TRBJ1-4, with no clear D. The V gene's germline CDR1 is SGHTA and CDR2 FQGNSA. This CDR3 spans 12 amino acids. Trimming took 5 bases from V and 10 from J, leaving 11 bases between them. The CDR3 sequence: CASSGPPRKLFF. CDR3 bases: TGTGCCAGCAGCGGGCCCCCCCGAAAACTGTTTTTT. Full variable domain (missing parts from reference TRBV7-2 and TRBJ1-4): GAGVSQSPSNKVTEKGKDVELRCDPISGHTALYWYRQSLGQGLEFLIYFQGNSAPDKSGLPSDRFSAERTGGSVSTLTIQRTQQEDSAVYLCASSGPPRKLFFGSGTQLSVL.

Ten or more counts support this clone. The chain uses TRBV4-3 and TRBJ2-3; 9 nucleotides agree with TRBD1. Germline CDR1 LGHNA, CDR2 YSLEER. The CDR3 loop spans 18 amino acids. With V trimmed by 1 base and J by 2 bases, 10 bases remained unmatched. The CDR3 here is CASSQGLRDRDITDTQYF. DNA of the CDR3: TGCGCCAGCAGCCAAGGCCTCCGGGACAGGGATATCACAGATACGCAGTATTTT.

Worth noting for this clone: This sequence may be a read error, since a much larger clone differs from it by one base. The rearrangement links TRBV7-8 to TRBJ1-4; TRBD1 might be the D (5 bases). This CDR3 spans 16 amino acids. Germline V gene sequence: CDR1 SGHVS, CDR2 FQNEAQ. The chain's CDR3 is CASCLIQGLINEKLFF. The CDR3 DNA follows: TGTGCCAGCTGCTTAATTCAGGGCCTGATTAATGAAAAACTGTTTTTT.

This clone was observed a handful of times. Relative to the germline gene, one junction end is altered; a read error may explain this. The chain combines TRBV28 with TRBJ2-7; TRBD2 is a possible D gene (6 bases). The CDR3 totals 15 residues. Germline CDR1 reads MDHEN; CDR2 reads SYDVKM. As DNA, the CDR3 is TGTGCCAGCAGGGCGGGGCTAGAGGGTACCTACGAGCAGTACTTT. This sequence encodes CASRAGLEGTYEQYF.

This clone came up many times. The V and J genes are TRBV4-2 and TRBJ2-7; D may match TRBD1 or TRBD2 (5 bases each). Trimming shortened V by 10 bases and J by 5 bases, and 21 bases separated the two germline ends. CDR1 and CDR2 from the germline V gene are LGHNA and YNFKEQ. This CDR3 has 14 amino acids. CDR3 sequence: CATRGTEADHEQYF. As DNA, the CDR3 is TGTGCCACCCGAGGGACGGAAGCCGACCACGAGCAGTACTTC.

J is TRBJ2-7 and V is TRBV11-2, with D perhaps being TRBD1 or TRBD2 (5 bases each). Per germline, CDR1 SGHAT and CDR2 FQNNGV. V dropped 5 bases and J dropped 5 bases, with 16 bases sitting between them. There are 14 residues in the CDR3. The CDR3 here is CASSLTGGLDEQYF. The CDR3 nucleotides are TGTGCCAGCAGCCTAACAGGAGGCCTCGACGAGCAGTACTTC.

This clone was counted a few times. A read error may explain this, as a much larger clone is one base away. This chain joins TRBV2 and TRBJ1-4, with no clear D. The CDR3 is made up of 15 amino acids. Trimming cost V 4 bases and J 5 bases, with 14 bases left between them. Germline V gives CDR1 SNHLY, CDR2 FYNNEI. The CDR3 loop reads CASSVQVAENEKLFF. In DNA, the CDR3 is TGTGCCAGCAGTGTCCAGGTGGCTGAAAATGAAAAACTGTTTTTT.